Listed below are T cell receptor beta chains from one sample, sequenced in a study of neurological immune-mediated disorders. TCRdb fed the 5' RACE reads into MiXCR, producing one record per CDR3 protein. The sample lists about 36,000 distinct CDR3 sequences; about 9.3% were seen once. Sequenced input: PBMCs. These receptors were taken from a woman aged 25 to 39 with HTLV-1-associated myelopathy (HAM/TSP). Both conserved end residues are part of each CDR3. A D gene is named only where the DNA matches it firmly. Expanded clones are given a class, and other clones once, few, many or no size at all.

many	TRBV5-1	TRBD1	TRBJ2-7	TGCGCCAGCAGCGCGGGACAGGCCTACGAGCAGTACTTC	CASSAGQAYEQYF
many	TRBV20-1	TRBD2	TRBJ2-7	TGCAGTGCTATGCCCGGGACTAGCTTCTACGAGCAGTACTTC	CSAMPGTSFYEQYF
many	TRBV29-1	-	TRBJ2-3	TGCAGCGATGGGGTGACGGATACGCAGTATTTT	CSDGVTDTQYF
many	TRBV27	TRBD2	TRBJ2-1	TGTGCCAGCAGTTTATCCATAGCGGGGGTGGGGGAGCAGTTCTTC	CASSLSIAGVGEQFF
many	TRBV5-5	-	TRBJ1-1	TGTGCCAGCAGCTTGAGTCCCTCCCGGACTAACACTGAAGCTTTCTTT	CASSLSPSRTNTEAFF
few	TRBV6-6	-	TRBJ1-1	TGTGCCAACAGCCACTCTCCTCCTGAAGCTTTCTTT	CANSHSPPEAFF
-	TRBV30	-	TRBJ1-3	TGTGCCTGGAGTGTAAAGGGCCAGGGCTCTGGAAACACCATATATTTT	CAWSVKGQGSGNTIYF
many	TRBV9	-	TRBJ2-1	TGTGCCAGCAGCGTAGAAGCTAGCAGAAATGAGCAGTTCTTC	CASSVEASRNEQFF
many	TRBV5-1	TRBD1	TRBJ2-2	TGCGCCAGCAGCCATAAACCGGGACAGGAGACCGGGGAGCTGTTTTTT	CASSHKPGQETGELFF
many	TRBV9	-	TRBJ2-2	TGTGCCAGCAGCGCGGACACCGGGGAGCTGTTTTTT	CASSADTGELFF
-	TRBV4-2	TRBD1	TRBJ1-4	TGTGCCAGCAGCCAAGGTCTGACAGGGGAAGGGTTTTTT	CASSQGLTGEGFF
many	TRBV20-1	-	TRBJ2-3	TGCAGTGCTAGTATGAGCGGGCGTATACGCACAGATACGCAGTATTTT	CSASMSGRIRTDTQYF
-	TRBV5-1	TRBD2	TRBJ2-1	TGCGCCAGCAGCTTGGATCGCGGGGGTCCCCCCTACAATGAGCAGTTCTTC	CASSLDRGGPPYNEQFF
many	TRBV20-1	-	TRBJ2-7	TGCAGTGCTAGAGAGTCTGGCGGAAGTTACGAGCAGTACTTC	CSARESGGSYEQYF
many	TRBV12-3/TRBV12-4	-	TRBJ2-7	TGTGCCAGCAACCTCGGGGGGCCAGCCTACGAGCAGTACTTC	CASNLGGPAYEQYF
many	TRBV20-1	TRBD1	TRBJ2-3	TGCAGTGCTAGAGAGACAGGGTTGGTTACGCAGTATTTT	CSARETGLVTQYF
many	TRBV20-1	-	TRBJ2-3	TGCAGTGCTGCGGCGGCGGGGCCCAGAGATACGCAGTATTTT	CSAAAAGPRDTQYF
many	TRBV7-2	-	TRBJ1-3	TGTGCCAGCAGCTTAGCGCTAACACTTGGAAACACCATATATTTT	CASSLALTLGNTIYF
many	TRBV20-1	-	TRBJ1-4	TGCAGTGCTAGCTTAGGCGGTGAAAAACTGTTTTTT	CSASLGGEKLFF
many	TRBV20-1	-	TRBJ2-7	TGCAGTGCCGCAACAACCAGTGTGACAGTCTCCTACGAGCAGTACTTC	CSAATTSVTVSYEQYF
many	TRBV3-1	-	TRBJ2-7	TGTGCCAGCAGCCAAGGGGGTCCCAGCTCCTACGAGCAGTACTTC	CASSQGGPSSYEQYF
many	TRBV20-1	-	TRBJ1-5	TGCAGTGCCACCCCCGACAGTCAGCCCCAGCATTTT	CSATPDSQPQHF